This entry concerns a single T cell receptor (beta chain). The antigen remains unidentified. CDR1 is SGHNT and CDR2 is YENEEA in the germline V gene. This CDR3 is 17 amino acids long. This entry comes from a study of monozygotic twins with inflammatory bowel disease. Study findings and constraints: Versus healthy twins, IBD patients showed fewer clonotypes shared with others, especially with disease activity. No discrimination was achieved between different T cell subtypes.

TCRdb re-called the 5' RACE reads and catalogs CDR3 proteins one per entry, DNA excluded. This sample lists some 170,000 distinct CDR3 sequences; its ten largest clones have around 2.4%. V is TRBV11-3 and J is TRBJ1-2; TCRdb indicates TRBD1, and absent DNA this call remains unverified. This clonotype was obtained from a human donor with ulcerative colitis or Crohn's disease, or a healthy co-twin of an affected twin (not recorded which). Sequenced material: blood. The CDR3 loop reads CASSLDRMGRNSYGYTF.